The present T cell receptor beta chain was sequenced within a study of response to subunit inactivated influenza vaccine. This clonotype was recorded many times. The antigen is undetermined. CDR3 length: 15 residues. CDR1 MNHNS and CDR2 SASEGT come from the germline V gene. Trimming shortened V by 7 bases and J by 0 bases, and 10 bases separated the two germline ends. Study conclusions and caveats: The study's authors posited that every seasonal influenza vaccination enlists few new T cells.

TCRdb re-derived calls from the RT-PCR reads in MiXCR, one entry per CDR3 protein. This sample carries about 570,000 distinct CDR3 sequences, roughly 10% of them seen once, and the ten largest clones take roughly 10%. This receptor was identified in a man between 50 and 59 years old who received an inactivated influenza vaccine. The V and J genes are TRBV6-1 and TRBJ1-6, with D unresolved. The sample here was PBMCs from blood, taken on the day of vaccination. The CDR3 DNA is TGTGCCAGCAAGACCTACGACTCCTATAATTCACCCCTCCACTTT. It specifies CASKTYDSYNSPLHF.